This TCR beta chain came from a study of T cells in Graves' hyperthyroidism and ophthalmopathy. Germline CDR1 SGHAT, CDR2 FQNNGV. 10 amino acids form the CDR3, both terminal residues included. What was amplified from RNA transcripts were TCR beta CDR3 regions. The study used the HTBI primer set for a first-round RT-PCR of the TCR CDR3. From the multiplex PCR reads, TCRdb called clonotypes with MiXCR, one entry per CDR3 protein. The table has hundreds of thousands of distinct CDR3 sequences, less than 45% seen once; the top ten hold less than 9%. This clonotype occurred once. Its antigen is not known. The conserved final phenylalanine or tryptophan is absent from the CDR3, which likely points to a read error. The DNA is omitted, as the CDR3 cannot be located on it reliably, and the CDR3 follows TCRdb's listing. Study-wide points: Blood also contained most expanded thyroid clonotypes above 0.001. Ophthalmopathy was predicted by the model a median of approximately six months ahead of onset.

Sequenced input: peripheral blood or thyroid tissue (not recorded which). This receptor was obtained from an adult man with Graves' disease, either hyperthyroidism or ophthalmopathy (not recorded which). V is TRBV11-2 and J is TRBJ1-3. CDR3 amino acids: CASSSQAGPN.